This is a list of T cell receptor beta chains from one sample in a study of OX40 agonist ivuxolimab in advanced cancers. Produced via immunoSEQ multiplex PCR; TCRdb's table is partial and in-frame only. Among about 76,000 clones listed, 85% to 90% were seen once. The sample was CD4+ or CD8+ T cells sorted from blood, taken in a trial of the OX40 agonist ivuxolimab. The receptors originated from an adult with an advanced solid tumor such as melanoma, head and neck, liver or kidney cancer. Both conserved end residues are part of each CDR3. D genes are given only for firm matches. The listing skips clone size in some rows; elsewhere it reads once, few, many or a size class.

d_call	clone_size	v_call	j_call	cdr3_aa	cdr3_nt
.	.	TRBV7-3	TRBJ1-1	CASSFQAGENTEAFF	TGTGCCAGCAGCTTTCAGGCCGGCGAGAACACTGAAGCCTTCTTT
TRBD1	few	TRBV6-4	TRBJ1-1	CASRIGQENTEAFF	TGTGCCAGCAGAATAGGACAGGAGAACACTGAAGCTTTCTTT
.	.	TRBV6-6	TRBJ1-1	CASSYSRQLNTEAFF	TGTGCCAGCAGTTACTCGCGGCAGTTGAACACTGAAGCTTTCTTT
.	.	TRBV5-6	TRBJ2-5	CASGTQVNQETQYF	TGTGCCAGCGGGACTCAGGTTAACCAAGAGACCCAGTACTTC
.	.	TRBV7-6	TRBJ2-3	CASSPSSGGRYTDTQYF	TGTGCCAGCAGCCCATCCTCAGGGGGGAGGTACACAGATACGCAGTATTTT
TRBD2	.	TRBV6-1	TRBJ2-7	CAGSGGTSYEQYF	TGTGCCGGGAGCGGGGGAACATCCTACGAGCAGTACTTC
TRBD2	.	TRBV5-1	TRBJ2-3	CASSPTGTSRDTQYF	TGCGCCAGCAGCCCAACCGGGACTAGCCGAGATACGCAGTATTTT
TRBD1	.	TRBV5-6	TRBJ2-7	CASSFGTGGYEQYF	TGTGCCAGCAGCTTTGGGACAGGGGGCTACGAGCAGTACTTC
.	few	TRBV6-1	TRBJ1-2	CASSEWGGYGYTF	TGTGCCAGCAGTGAATGGGGAGGCTATGGCTACACCTTC
.	few	TRBV4-1	TRBJ2-7	CASSQGWDYEQYF	TGCGCCAGCAGCCAAGGGTGGGACTACGAGCAGTACTTC
.	.	TRBV27	TRBJ2-1	CASRSGQHNEQFF	TGTGCCAGCAGATCTGGACAGCACAATGAGCAGTTCTTC
.	.	TRBV5-4	TRBJ2-7	CASSFDNYEQYF	TGTGCCAGCAGCTTCGACAACTACGAGCAGTACTTC
.	.	TRBV27	TRBJ1-5	CASSLTGRFQPQHF	TGTGCCAGCAGTTTGACGGGGCGATTTCAGCCCCAGCATTTT
TRBD1	.	TRBV11-3	TRBJ1-6	CASSGGTGRNSPLHF	TGTGCCAGCAGTGGCGGGACAGGGAGAAATTCACCCCTCCACTTT
.	.	TRBV7-3	TRBJ1-2	CASSLGPTRGGYTF	TGTGCCAGCAGCTTAGGCCCAACACGTGGAGGCTACACCTTC
.	.	TRBV6-6	TRBJ2-7	CASSNLFEGIYEQYF	TGTGCCAGCAGTAACTTATTTGAGGGGATCTACGAGCAGTACTTC
.	.	TRBV6-6	TRBJ1-6	CASSWGPNSPLHF	TGTGCCAGCAGTTGGGGACCAAATTCACCCCTCCACTTT
.	.	TRBV2	TRBJ2-3	CASSENPTDTQYF	TGTGCCAGCAGTGAAAACCCCACAGATACGCAGTATTTT
.	.	TRBV30	TRBJ2-3	CAWSTVTSTDTQYF	TGTGCCTGGTCGACCGTGACTAGCACAGATACGCAGTATTTT
.	many	TRBV11-2	TRBJ2-7	CASSLSDLAYEQYF	TGTGCCAGCAGCCTCTCGGACTTAGCCTACGAGCAGTACTTC
.	.	TRBV7-9	TRBJ2-7	CASSLVGYEQYF	TGTGCCAGCAGCTTAGTGGGCTACGAGCAGTACTTC
.	.	TRBV28	TRBJ1-1	CASSDLPAAFF	TGTGCCAGCAGTGATTTACCGGCAGCTTTCTTT
.	once	TRBV5-1	TRBJ1-5	CASSLESGANQPQHF	TGCGCCAGCAGCTTGGAGTCTGGGGCGAATCAGCCCCAGCATTTT
.	.	TRBV9	TRBJ1-2	CASSVSSALYGYTF	TGTGCCAGCAGCGTCTCGAGCGCTTTATATGGCTACACCTTC
TRBD2	.	TRBV7-3	TRBJ2-7	CASGMGLAGVYEQYF	TGTGCCAGCGGTATGGGACTAGCGGGAGTTTACGAGCAGTACTTC
TRBD1	.	TRBV10-3	TRBJ1-6	CGGRDRDNSPLHF	TGTGGGGGCCGGGACAGAGATAATTCACCCCTCCACTTT
TRBD2	.	TRBV19	TRBJ2-3	CASSPSGRLSDTQYF	TGTGCCAGTAGTCCTAGCGGGAGGTTGTCAGATACGCAGTATTTT
TRBD1	.	TRBV11-1	TRBJ2-2	CAIPRGGGGNTGELFF	TGTGCCATTCCGAGAGGGGGCGGTGGAAACACCGGGGAGCTGTTTTTT
TRBD2	.	TRBV6-5	TRBJ2-1	CASSSRGSGRGNEQFF	TGTGCCAGCAGTTCCCGGGGTAGCGGGAGAGGCAATGAGCAGTTCTTC
.	.	TRBV6-5	TRBJ2-1	CASSYYVGNNEQFF	TGTGCCAGCAGTTACTATGTAGGGAACAATGAGCAGTTCTTC
.	.	TRBV5-1	TRBJ2-5	CASSLVGTPETQYF	TGCGCCAGCAGCTTGGTTGGTACCCCAGAGACCCAGTACTTC
TRBD1	.	TRBV5-6	TRBJ2-7	CASSLATGLYF	TGTGCCAGCAGCTTAGCGACAGGGCTGTACTTC
TRBD2	.	TRBV4-1	TRBJ2-7	CASSQGSGSDEQYF	TGCGCCAGCAGCCAAGGAAGCGGGAGCGACGAGCAGTACTTC
.	.	TRBV20-1	TRBJ2-1	CSARDPTEQFF	TGCAGTGCTAGAGATCCGACGGAGCAGTTCTTC
.	.	TRBV11-2	TRBJ2-7	CASSFGDSYEQYF	TGTGCCAGCAGTTTCGGAGACTCCTACGAGCAGTACTTC
.	few	TRBV4-1	TRBJ2-7	CASSQTGRLAYEQYF	TGCGCCAGCAGCCAAACCGGGAGACTCGCCTACGAGCAGTACTTC
TRBD1	once	TRBV6-5	TRBJ2-1	CASSYRTGYNEQFF	TGTGCCAGCAGTTACCGGACAGGGTACAATGAGCAGTTCTTC
.	.	TRBV27	TRBJ1-1	CASSPRQELNTEAFF	TGTGCCAGCAGTCCAAGACAGGAGTTGAACACTGAAGCTTTCTTT
.	.	TRBV10-2	TRBJ1-5	CASAATDSNQPQHF	TGCGCCAGCGCTGCTACAGATAGCAATCAGCCCCAGCATTTT
.	once	TRBV7-8	TRBJ1-4	CASSPGLGEKLFF	TGTGCCAGCAGCCCAGGTTTAGGTGAAAAACTGTTTTTT
.	.	TRBV7-2	TRBJ2-1	CASSLSRGAGANEQFF	TGTGCCAGCAGTCTTTCTCGCGGGGCGGGGGCGAATGAGCAGTTCTTC
TRBD2	.	TRBV27	TRBJ2-2	CASRAGGLTGELFF	TGTGCCAGCAGGGCGGGAGGACTCACCGGGGAGCTGTTTTTT
.	.	TRBV29-1	TRBJ1-2	CSVVGYGYTF	TGCAGCGTTGTGGGCTATGGCTACACCTTC
TRBD2	.	TRBV6-4	TRBJ2-7	CATFNEGSGAPYEQYF	TGTGCCACCTTTAACGAGGGGAGCGGGGCCCCATACGAGCAGTACTTC
.	.	TRBV11-2	TRBJ1-2	CASSLDLGHNYGYTF	TGTGCCAGCAGCTTAGATCTAGGACACAACTATGGCTACACCTTC
.	.	TRBV14	TRBJ1-1	CASSPFENTEAFF	TGTGCCAGCAGCCCCTTTGAGAACACTGAAGCTTTCTTT
.	.	TRBV10-3	TRBJ2-1	CAISESLSDFNNEQFF	TGTGCCATCAGTGAGTCCTTATCCGACTTTAACAATGAGCAGTTCTTC
.	.	TRBV5-4	TRBJ1-5	CASTWGGQPQHF	TGTGCCAGCACCTGGGGTGGCCAGCCCCAGCATTTT
TRBD2	.	TRBV6-4	TRBJ2-3	CASSYSGFDPSTDTQYF	TGTGCCAGCAGTTATAGCGGGTTTGACCCTAGCACAGATACGCAGTATTTT
TRBD2	.	TRBV4-1	TRBJ2-7	CASSQDKWAGASYEQYF	TGCGCCAGCAGCCAAGATAAATGGGCGGGAGCCTCCTACGAGCAGTACTTC
TRBD1	.	TRBV7-6	TRBJ2-7	CASSVGQFYEQYF	TGTGCCAGCAGCGTGGGACAGTTCTACGAGCAGTACTTC
TRBD2	.	TRBV6-5	TRBJ2-7	CASREAGARYEQYF	TGTGCCAGCAGGGAAGCGGGAGCTCGTTACGAGCAGTACTTC
TRBD1	.	TRBV7-3	TRBJ2-2	CASSLTGGLNTGELFF	TGTGCCAGCAGCTTAACAGGGGGCTTGAACACCGGGGAGCTGTTTTTT
.	few	TRBV6-1	TRBJ2-5	CASSEDLALYQETQYF	TGTGCCAGCAGTGAAGACCTAGCCCTATACCAAGAGACCCAGTACTTC